Reported below is one TCR beta chain. Its antigen is as yet unknown. CDR3 length: 14 residues. The V end lost 3 bases, the J end lost 2 bases, and 11 bases lay between the germline ends. Germline loops: CDR1 MNHEY, CDR2 SVGAGI. The PCR had 60 Vbeta and 13 Jbeta primers. Using immunoSEQ multiplex PCR, the repertoire was profiled, and TCRdb retains in-frame clones only, with some absent. Of 70,000 to 95,000 clones in the sample, around 81% were seen once. The data were obtained in a study of cytomegalovirus exposure and HLA in healthy donors. Study-wide results and caveats: After further analysis at a later stage, under 20,000 TCR beta sequences were associated with HLA alleles at 0.05 false discovery rate.

The sample consisted of PBMCs. J is TRBJ2-7 and V is TRBV6-5, with D possibly TRBD1 on 6 matching bases. The receptor was derived from a man aged 18 to 30 in good health and CMV-seronegative. CDR3 sequence (DNA): TGTGCCAGCAGTTATTGGCAGGGGACCTACGAGCAGTACTTC. Translating it yields CASSYWQGTYEQYF.